Following are 3 T cell receptor beta chains from one sample sequenced in a study of type 1 regulatory T cells. Antigen specificity for these receptors is unknown. From the reads, TCRdb called clonotypes with MiXCR, one entry per CDR3 protein. The data contain 60,000 to 70,000 distinct CDR3 sequences, nearly 50% of them singletons. The sample comprised cultured non-Tr1 T cells, either the whole culture or a sorted T cell fraction (not recorded which). These receptors originate from a human donor in good health.

This clonotype was seen ten or more times. The rearrangement uses TRBV5-1 and TRBJ1-5; 7 bases are a match to TRBD1. The CDR3 extends over 15 amino acids. Germline assignment: CDR1 SGHRS and CDR2 YFSETQ. The junction had 9 bases not matched to a gene; V was cut back by 4 bases and J by 5 bases. CDR3 nucleotides: TGCGCCAGCAGCCCAACGACAGGGTATGATCAGCCCCAGCATTTT. Translating gives CASSPTTGYDQPQHF. The full variable domain, completed using reference TRBV5-1 and TRBJ1-5, is KAGVTQTPRYLIKTRGQQVTLSCSPISGHRSVSWYQQTPGQGLQFLFEYFSETQRNKGNFPGRFSGRQFSNSRSEMNVSTLELGDSALYLCASSPTTGYDQPQHFGDGTRLSIL.

The chain is built from TRBV6-1 and TRBJ2-7; unclear D gene. CDR1 is MNHNS, CDR2 SASEGT, per germline. The V and J ends lost 3 bases and 3 bases respectively, with 3 bases between them. This CDR3 comprises 11 residues. CDR3: CASSELYEQYF. The CDR3 DNA is TGTGCCAGCAGTGAGCTCTACGAGCAGTACTTC.

This sequence joins TRBV20-1 and TRBJ2-5; D is perhaps TRBD2 (6 bases). The CDR3 is 14 residues long. The V gene lost 6 bases and the J gene lost 5 bases, with 19 bases spanning the gap. Germline V lookup: CDR1 DFQATT, CDR2 SNEGSKA (reference sequence). The CDR3 sequence is CSALPAVGGETQYF. DNA for the CDR3: TGCAGTGCCCTCCCAGCGGTTGGGGGGGAGACCCAGTACTTC.